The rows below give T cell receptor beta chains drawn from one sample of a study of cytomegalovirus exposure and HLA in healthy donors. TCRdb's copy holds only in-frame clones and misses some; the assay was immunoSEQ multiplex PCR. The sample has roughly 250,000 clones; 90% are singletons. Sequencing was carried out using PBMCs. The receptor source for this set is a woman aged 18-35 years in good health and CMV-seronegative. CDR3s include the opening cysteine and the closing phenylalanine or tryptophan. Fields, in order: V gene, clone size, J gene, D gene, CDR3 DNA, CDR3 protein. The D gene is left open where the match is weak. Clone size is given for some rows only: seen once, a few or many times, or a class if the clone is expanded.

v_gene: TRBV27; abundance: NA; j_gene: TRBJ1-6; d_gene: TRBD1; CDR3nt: TGTGCCAGCAGTTTTGGACAGGATTCTTCACCCCTCCACTTT; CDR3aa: CASSFGQDSSPLHF
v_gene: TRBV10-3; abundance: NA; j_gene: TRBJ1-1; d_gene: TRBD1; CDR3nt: TGTGCCATCAGTGAGGATCGACAGGGTACTGAAGCTTTCTTT; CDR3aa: CAISEDRQGTEAFF
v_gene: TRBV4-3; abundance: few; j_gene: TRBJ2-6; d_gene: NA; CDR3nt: TGCGCCAGCAGCCAAGAACAATCTAGTGGGGCCAACGTCCTGACTTTC; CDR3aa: CASSQEQSSGANVLTF
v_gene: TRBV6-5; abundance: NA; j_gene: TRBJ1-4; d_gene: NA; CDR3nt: TGTGCCAGCAGTCGATCCCCCGGCGCAGGGGAAAAACTGTTTTTT; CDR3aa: CASSRSPGAGEKLFF
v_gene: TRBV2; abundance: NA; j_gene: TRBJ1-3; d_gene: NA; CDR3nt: TGTGCCAGCAGTGATCCCGGGACGGGGGGCTCTGGAAACACCATATATTTT; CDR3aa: CASSDPGTGGSGNTIYF
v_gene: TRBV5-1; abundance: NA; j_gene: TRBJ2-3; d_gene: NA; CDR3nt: TGCGCCAGCAGCTTGTCAGGGACAGATACGCAGTATTTT; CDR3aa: CASSLSGTDTQYF
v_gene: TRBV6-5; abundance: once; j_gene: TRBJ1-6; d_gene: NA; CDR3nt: TGTGCCAGCACAGGAGGATCAGTCTCCTCACCCCTCCACTTT; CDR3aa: CASTGGSVSSPLHF
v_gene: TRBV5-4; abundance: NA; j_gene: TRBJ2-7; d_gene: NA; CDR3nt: TGTGCCAGCAGCCCGGACACGTACGAGCAGTACTTC; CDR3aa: CASSPDTYEQYF
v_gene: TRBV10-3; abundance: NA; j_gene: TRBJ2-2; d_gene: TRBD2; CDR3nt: TGTGCCATCAGGCGACTAGCGCTCGGGGAGCTGTTTTTT; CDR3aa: CAIRRLALGELFF
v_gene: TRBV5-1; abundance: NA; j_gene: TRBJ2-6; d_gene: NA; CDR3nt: TGCGCCAGCAGCCCGCCAGGGGTAGGGGCCAACGTCCTGACTTTC; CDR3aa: CASSPPGVGANVLTF
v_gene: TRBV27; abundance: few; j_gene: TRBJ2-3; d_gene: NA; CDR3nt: TGTGCCAGCAGTGTAAGCGGGCAAGCAGATACGCAGTATTTT; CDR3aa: CASSVSGQADTQYF
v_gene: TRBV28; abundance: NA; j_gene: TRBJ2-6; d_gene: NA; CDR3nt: TGTGCCAGCAGTTTAAGCGCAGGGATCTCTGGGGCCAACGTCCTGACTTTC; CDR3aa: CASSLSAGISGANVLTF
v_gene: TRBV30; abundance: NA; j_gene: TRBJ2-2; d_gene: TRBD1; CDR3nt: TGTGCCTGGAGTAAGAGGGACAGGTACACCGGGGAGCTGTTTTTT; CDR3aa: CAWSKRDRYTGELFF
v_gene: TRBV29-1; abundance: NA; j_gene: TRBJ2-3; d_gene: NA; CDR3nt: TGCAGCGTTTGGGGGGGCTTTCGTAGTTCAGATACGCAGTATTTT; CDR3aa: CSVWGGFRSSDTQYF
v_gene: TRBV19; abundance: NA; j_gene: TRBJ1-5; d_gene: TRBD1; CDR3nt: TGTGCCAGTAGGCCCCACGACAGGGGTGAAAATCAGCCCCAGCATTTT; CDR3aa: CASRPHDRGENQPQHF
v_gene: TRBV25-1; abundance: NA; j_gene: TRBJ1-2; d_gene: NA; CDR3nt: TGTGCCAGCACCACGCGGGATCCCCTAGGTGGCTACACCTTC; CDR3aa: CASTTRDPLGGYTF
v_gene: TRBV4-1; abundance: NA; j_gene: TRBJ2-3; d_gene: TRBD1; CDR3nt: TGCGCCAGCAGCCTTCAGACAGGGGGCTGGACAGATACGCAGTATTTT; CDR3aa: CASSLQTGGWTDTQYF
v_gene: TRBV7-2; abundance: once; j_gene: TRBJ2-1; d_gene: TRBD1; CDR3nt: TGTGCCAGCAGCTTATCCTGGGACAGGAGGTACAATGAGCAGTTCTTC; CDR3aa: CASSLSWDRRYNEQFF
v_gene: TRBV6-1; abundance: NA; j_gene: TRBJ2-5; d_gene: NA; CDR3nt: TGTGCCAGCAGTGAAGCGCCTAGGACATTACAAGAGACCCAGTACTTC; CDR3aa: CASSEAPRTLQETQYF
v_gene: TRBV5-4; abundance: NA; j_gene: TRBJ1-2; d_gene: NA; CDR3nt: TGTGCCAGCAGCTTTCTCAGGGTTAACTATGGCTACACCTTC; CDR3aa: CASSFLRVNYGYTF
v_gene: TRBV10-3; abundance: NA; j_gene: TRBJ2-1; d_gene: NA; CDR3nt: TGTGCCATCAGTGGCGGGGATATGTACAATGAGCAGTTCTTC; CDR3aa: CAISGGDMYNEQFF
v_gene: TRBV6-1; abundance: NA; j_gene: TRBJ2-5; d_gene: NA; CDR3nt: TGTGCCAGCAGTGAAATGACGGGGGGCCCCCAAGAGACCCAGTACTTC; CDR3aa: CASSEMTGGPQETQYF
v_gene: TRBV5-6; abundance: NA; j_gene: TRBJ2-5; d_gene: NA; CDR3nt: TGTGCCAGCAGCCCTCTTGAGTCTGGGGGGGAGACCCAGTACTTC; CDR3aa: CASSPLESGGETQYF
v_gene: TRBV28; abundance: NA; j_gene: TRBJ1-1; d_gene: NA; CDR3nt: TGTGCCAGCACCAAGAACACTGAAGCTTTCTTT; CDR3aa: CASTKNTEAFF
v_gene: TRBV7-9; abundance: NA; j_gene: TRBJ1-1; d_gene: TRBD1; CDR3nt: TGTGCCAGCAGCCCGGGACAGAACATGAACACTGAAGCTTTCTTT; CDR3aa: CASSPGQNMNTEAFF
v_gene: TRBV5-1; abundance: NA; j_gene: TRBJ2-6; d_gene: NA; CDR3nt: TGCGCCAGCAGCTTGGCCGCAGGGCCCGGGGCCAACGTCCTGACTTTC; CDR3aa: CASSLAAGPGANVLTF